This TCR beta chain appears in the sequencing data of a study of shared clonotypes between healthy human individuals. Looked up from germline, CDR1 is SGHDT and CDR2 is YYEEEE. Trimming shortened V by 4 bases and J by 0 bases, and 8 bases separated the two germline ends. This CDR3 region has 14 residues. Here immunoSEQ multiplex PCR was the method, and the copy in TCRdb shows in-frame clones only, minus some. The data show around 2.3 million clones, with about 94% seen just once and approximately 0.13% held by the top ten. The rearrangement joins TRBV5-6 to TRBJ1-5; D is unresolved. This sequence was found in a young man in good health. The sequenced material came from naive CD4+ T cells sorted from blood. The subset: CD45RA+ positively selected. CDR3 in amino acids: CASSHAYSNQPQHF. The CDR3 DNA follows: TGTGCCAGCAGCCATGCTTATAGCAATCAGCCCCAGCATTTT.